This entry lists 27 T cell receptor beta chains sequenced from one sample in a study of T cell changes during pregnancy in multiple sclerosis. TCRdb's table, derived via immunoSEQ multiplex PCR, lists solely in-frame clones and lacks some. The sample contains fewer than 100,000 clones, about 93% of which appear only once. Sequenced here: peripheral blood, sampled after pregnancy. The source is a female donor in good health, enrolled as a control in a pregnancy study.

The rearrangement uses TRBV2 and TRBJ2-5; TRBD2 aligns across 13 bases. Germline CDR1 reads SNHLY; CDR2 reads FYNNEI. V shed 6 bases, J shed 0 bases, and the junction held 10 bases outside the gene matches. This CDR3 has 18 residues. This CDR3 is CASRERTSGGVYQETQYF. CDR3 nucleotides: TGTGCCAGCAGGGAAAGGACTAGCGGGGGTGTGTACCAAGAGACCCAGTACTTC.

The genes are TRBV5-4 and TRBJ1-6; possibly TRBD1 for D (5 bases). Germline V gene lookup returns CDR1 SGHNT and CDR2 YYREEE (reference sequence). The CDR3 is made up of 16 amino acids. Trimming removed 5 bases from V and 0 bases from J, with 12 bases in between. CDR3 amino acids: CASRSDIGSYNSPLHF. As DNA, the CDR3 is TGTGCCAGCAGATCGGACATCGGCTCCTATAATTCACCCCTCCACTTT.

The chain uses TRBV21-1 and TRBJ2-7; the table's D call, TRBD1, has no DNA check behind it. TRBV21-1 represents a pseudogene. The CDR3 spans 14 residues. DNA of the CDR3: TGTGCCAGCAGGTTCCGCGGGTGGGGGCACGAGCAGTACTTC. It encodes CASRFRGWGHEQYF.

V and J are TRBV6-5 and TRBJ2-2; 9 nucleotides match TRBD1. CDR1 is MNHEY, CDR2 SVGAGI, per germline. The J segment lost 9 bases and the V segment lost 2 bases, leaving 4 bases of the junction unmatched. The length of the CDR3 is 14 residues. The DNA for the CDR3 is TGTGCCAGCAGTTACGAGGGACAGGGCCGGGAGCTGTTTTTT. Translation gives CASSYEGQGRELFF.

V gene TRBV30 combines with J gene TRBJ1-2, with 7 bases matching TRBD1. The CDR3 has 11 amino acids. Germline V gives CDR1 GTSNPN, CDR2 SVGIG (reference sequence). The trim removed 6 bases at V and 6 bases at J, leaving 4 bases unmatched. The CDR3 sequence: CACKTGNGYTF. CDR3 coding DNA: TGTGCCTGCAAGACAGGGAATGGCTACACCTTC.

The genes are TRBV18 and TRBJ2-7, with D maybe TRBD1 (5 bases). CDR3 length equals 15 residues. From germline, CDR1 is KGHSH and CDR2 LQKENI. Trimming pared 3 bases from V and 5 bases from J, leaving 17 bases between. The CDR3 sequence: CASSPFGRGDDEQYF. The CDR3 nucleotides are TGTGCCAGCTCACCTTTTGGTAGGGGTGACGACGAGCAGTACTTC.

This clone was found once. The chain links TRBV7-2 to TRBJ1-2; D ambiguous. This CDR3 has 15 residues. Germline loops: CDR1 SGHTA, CDR2 FQGNSA. Trimming pared 1 base from V and 0 bases from J, leaving 9 bases between. CDR3 DNA: TGTGCCAGCAGCTTAGATCCAGGCGCTAACTATGGCTACACCTTC. Protein product: CASSLDPGANYGYTF.

The rearrangement links TRBV6-5 to TRBJ1-2, with D maybe TRBD1 (6 bases). The germline V gene encodes CDR1 MNHEY and CDR2 SVGAGI. The CDR3 length is 15 residues. V was shortened by 2 bases and J by 0 bases, with 10 bases between the two germline ends. The CDR3 DNA follows: TGTGCCAGCAGTTACGGGACAACCACTAACTATGGCTACACCTTC. Its protein product is CASSYGTTTNYGYTF.

The chain links TRBV7-2 to TRBJ2-3; D ambiguous. The CDR3 length is 16 residues. Germline V lookup: CDR1 SGHTA, CDR2 FQGNSA. Trimming took 5 bases from V and 2 from J, leaving 17 bases between them. CDR3 DNA: TGTGCCAGCAGCCCGTCTTTAATGCGAGACACAGATACGCAGTATTTT. This codes for CASSPSLMRDTDTQYF.

A single count supports this clone. Distinct nucleotide sequences in the sample also encode this CDR3. This sequence joins TRBV7-9 and TRBJ1-1; D remains unclear. Germline V CDR1 and CDR2: SEHNR, FQNEAQ (reference sequence). With 3 bases removed from V and 1 base from J, the gap between germline ends came to 6 bases. The length of the CDR3 is 13 residues. The CDR3 DNA follows: TGTGCCAGCAGCTTGAGTGGGAACACTGAAGCTTTCTTT. Translating it yields CASSLSGNTEAFF.

The chain joins TRBV5-6 to TRBJ2-3, with D perhaps matching TRBD2 (5 bases). Germline V gives CDR1 SGHDT, CDR2 YYEEEE. This CDR3 spans 16 amino acids. Trimming removed 0 bases at V and 0 bases at J, with 11 bases between. CDR3 protein: CASSLAGIPSTDTQYF. The CDR3 DNA is TGTGCCAGCAGCTTGGCCGGGATTCCTAGCACAGATACGCAGTATTTT.

This chain uses TRBV7-8 with TRBJ1-2, with no clear D. Per the germline V gene, CDR1 is SGHVS and CDR2 is FQNEAQ. V was cut by 1 base and J by 8 bases, with 11 bases left in between. The CDR3 covers 13 residues. CDR3 sequence: CASSLDTPGGYTF. CDR3 bases: TGTGCCAGCAGCTTAGATACTCCAGGAGGCTACACCTTC.

This clone was seen a single time. The J gene is TRBJ2-3, the V gene TRBV13, with 12 bases fitting TRBD2. Germline V CDR1 and CDR2: PRHDT, FYEKMQ (reference sequence). CDR3 size: 17 residues. The V gene end was trimmed by 3 bases and the J gene end by 2 bases; junction bases not matched to a gene: 6. CDR3 bases: TGTGCCAGCAGCTTCCGGACTAGCGGGACAGACACAGATACGCAGTATTTT. Its protein product is CASSFRTSGTDTDTQYF. The full variable domain, its missing parts supplied by reference TRBV13 and TRBJ2-3, is AAGVIQSPRHLIKEKRETATLKCYPIPRHDTVYWYQQGPGQDPQFLISFYEKMQSDKGSIPDRFSAQQFSDYHSELNMSSLELGDSALYFCASSFRTSGTDTDTQYFGPGTRLTVL.

The gene calls are TRBV10-1 and TRBJ2-3, with a weak D call TRBD1 (6 bases). CDR1 and CDR2 from the germline V gene are WNHNN and SYGVQD (reference sequence). This CDR3 contains 13 residues. Trimming left V 7 bases short and J 2 bases short, with 10 bases between. The CDR3, as DNA: TGCGCCAGCACAAGGGACAACACAGATACGCAGTATTTT. It is translated as CASTRDNTDTQYF.

The chain links TRBV9 to TRBJ2-2; TRBD1 aligns across 10 bases. The CDR3 is 15 amino acids. Germline V gene data show CDR1 as SGDLS and CDR2 as YYNGEE. V was clipped by 0 bases and J by 5 bases; unmatched bases: 1. The CDR3 DNA reads as TGTGCCAGCAGCGTAGGGGGACAGGGGACCGGGGAGCTGTTTTTT. It is translated as CASSVGGQGTGELFF. Looking up the rest from reference TRBV9 and TRBJ2-2 gives the full variable domain: DSGVTQTPKHLITATGQRVTLRCSPRSGDLSVYWYQQSLDQGLQFLIQYYNGEERAKGNILERFSAQQFPDLHSELNLSSLELGDSALYFCASSVGGQGTGELFFGEGSRLTVL.

The V and J genes are TRBV30 and TRBJ2-7, with a tentative D call TRBD1 (5 bases). The CDR3 runs to 12 residues. The germline CDR1 and CDR2 sequences are GTSNPN and SVGIG (reference sequence). Trimming left V 0 bases short and J 4 bases short, with 7 bases between. The CDR3 sequence is CAWSVGRYEQYF. The CDR3 DNA follows: TGTGCCTGGAGTGTGGGGCGTTACGAGCAGTACTTC.

The chain combines TRBV14 with TRBJ1-2, with TRBD1 matching 7 bases. Germline loops: CDR1 SGHDN, CDR2 FVKESK. The CDR3 totals 16 residues. V shed 1 base, J shed 4 bases, and the junction held 9 bases outside the gene matches. CDR3 sequence reads: CASSQVGAGGIYGYTF. CDR3 coding DNA: TGTGCCAGCAGCCAAGTCGGGGCAGGGGGTATCTATGGCTACACCTTC.

The chain couples TRBV7-3 to TRBJ2-7; 8 nucleotides match TRBD1. The CDR3 runs to 13 residues. Germline loops: CDR1 SGHTA, CDR2 FQGTGA. V was pared by 5 bases and J by 2 bases, with 2 bases of the junction left unmatched. The DNA for the CDR3 is TGTGCCAGCAGCGTACAGGGGGCCTACGAGCAGTACTTC. Residues: CASSVQGAYEQYF.

The rearrangement links TRBV27 to TRBJ2-3, with D hard to call. Germline V lookup: CDR1 MNHEY, CDR2 SMNVEV (reference sequence). CDR3 size: 17 residues. Trimming removed 3 bases at V and 4 bases at J, with 20 bases between. CDR3 protein: CASSFFASRRVADTQYF. The CDR3 DNA sequence: TGTGCCAGCAGTTTTTTTGCCTCCCGCCGGGTTGCAGATACGCAGTATTTT.

This sequence joins TRBV10-2 and TRBJ2-2; weak D call: TRBD2 (6 bases). Germline-derived CDR1 and CDR2 are WSHSY and SAAADI. With 11 bases removed from V and 7 bases from J, the gap between germline ends came to 14 bases. The CDR3 sequence is 12 residues long. In nucleotides, the CDR3 is TGCGCCGGGGGACTCGAAGGCGGGGAGCTGTTTTTT. Residues: CAGGLEGGELFF.

V usage is TRBV29-1 and J usage is TRBJ1-1; TRBD1 matches at 9 bases. Germline V gene sequence: CDR1 SQVTM, CDR2 ANQGSEA. There are 14 residues in the CDR3. The V segment lost 6 bases and the J segment 0 bases; nucleotides outside the gene matches: 5. DNA of the CDR3: TGCAGCGTCTCAACAGGGGGCTTGAACACTGAAGCTTTCTTT. Translating it yields CSVSTGGLNTEAFF.

The chain employs TRBV2 and TRBJ1-1, with TRBD1 as a possible D gene (5 bases). The germline V gene has CDR1 SNHLY and CDR2 FYNNEI. The CDR3 loop spans 13 amino acids. V lost 6 bases to trimming and J lost 1 base, with 9 bases between them. This chain's CDR3 is CASSPDKNTEAFF. CDR3 coding DNA: TGTGCCAGCAGCCCGGACAAGAACACTGAAGCTTTCTTT.

The J gene is TRBJ1-3, the V gene TRBV6-5; D is undetermined. The CDR3 extends over 14 amino acids. The V gene's germline CDR1 is MNHEY and CDR2 SVGAGI. V was cut by 2 bases and J by 1 base, with 6 bases left in between. The chain's CDR3 is CASSYRGSGNTIYF. CDR3 bases: TGTGCCAGCAGTTACCGGGGATCTGGAAACACCATATATTTT.

The J gene is TRBJ2-1, the V gene TRBV30, with 9 positions matching TRBD2. Trimming removed 3 bases from V and 7 bases from J; junction bases left unmatched: 10. Germline V gene data show CDR1 as GTSNPN and CDR2 as SVGIG (reference sequence). The CDR3 has 15 amino acids. The CDR3 sequence: CAWSFTAGGLNEQFF. CDR3 sequence (DNA): TGTGCCTGGAGCTTCACAGCGGGAGGTCTTAATGAGCAGTTCTTC.

The chain joins TRBV27 to TRBJ2-7; the match to TRBD1 covers 9 bases. The ends lost 0 bases at V and 6 bases at J; junction bases unmatched: 9. Germline CDR1 reads MNHEY; CDR2 reads SMNVEV (reference sequence). The CDR3 loop spans 16 amino acids. CDR3 protein: CASSLSRTGAVSEQYF. The CDR3 region has the DNA TGTGCCAGCAGTTTATCGAGGACAGGGGCAGTCTCCGAGCAGTACTTC.

The genes are TRBV10-3 and TRBJ2-3; perhaps TRBD2 as D (5 bases). The germline CDR1 and CDR2 sequences are ENHRY and SYGVKD. The CDR3 is made up of 12 amino acids. V was clipped by 2 bases and J by 7 bases, with 7 bases between them. In nucleotides, the CDR3 is TGTGCCATCAGTGAGGAGGGCCATACGCAGTATTTT. Its protein is CAISEEGHTQYF.

The genes are TRBV5-1 and TRBJ2-1, with 11 bases aligning to TRBD1. CDR3 size: 15 residues. Trimming cost V 0 bases and J 6 bases; bases outside gene matches: 2. Per the germline V gene, CDR1 is SGHRS and CDR2 is YFSETQ. The CDR3 here is CASSLDGTGGNEQFF. The CDR3 DNA reads as TGCGCCAGCAGCTTGGACGGGACAGGGGGCAATGAGCAGTTCTTC.